This note documents a single TCR beta chain sequence. Antigen unknown. This sample is part of a study of blood T cells in healthy people across ages. Turning to the study itself: Per two T cells, about one barcoded beta molecule was captured through template switching. Notes on the study in general: Age showed a roughly linear inverse relationship with TCR beta diversity per million T cells.

The CDR3 is made up of 13 amino acids. Germline loops: CDR1 SGHRS, CDR2 YFSETQ. The V and J ends lost 5 bases and 4 bases respectively, with 12 bases between them. A second PCR of roughly 6 to 12 cycles used a sample-barcoded 5' primer and a J-beta primer mix. A single record per CDR3 protein comes from TCRdb applying MiXCR to the 5' RACE reads. The table lists hundreds of thousands of distinct CDR3 sequences, roughly 64% of them singletons. This sequence originates from a man aged 25 to 45 in good health. The rearrangement joins TRBV5-1 to TRBJ1-2; D gene ambiguous. Input material: blood. CDR3 nucleotide sequence: TGCGCCAGCAGGTTAACAGCCCTCTATGGCTACACCTTC. Amino acid sequence: CASRLTALYGYTF.